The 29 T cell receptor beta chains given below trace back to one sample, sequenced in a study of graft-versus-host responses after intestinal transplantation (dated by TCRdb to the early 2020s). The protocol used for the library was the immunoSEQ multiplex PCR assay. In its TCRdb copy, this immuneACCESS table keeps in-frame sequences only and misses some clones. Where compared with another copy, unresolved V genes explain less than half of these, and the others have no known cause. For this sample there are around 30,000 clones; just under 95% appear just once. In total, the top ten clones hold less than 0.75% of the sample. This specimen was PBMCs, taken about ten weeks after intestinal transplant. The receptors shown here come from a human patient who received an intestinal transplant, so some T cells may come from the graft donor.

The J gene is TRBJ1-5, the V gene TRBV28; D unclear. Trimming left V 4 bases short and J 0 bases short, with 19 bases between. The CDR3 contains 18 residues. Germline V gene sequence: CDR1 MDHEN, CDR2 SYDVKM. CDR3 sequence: CASSSPRSFKDSNQPQHF. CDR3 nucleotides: TGTGCCAGCAGTTCCCCTCGTTCGTTTAAGGATAGCAATCAGCCCCAGCATTTT.

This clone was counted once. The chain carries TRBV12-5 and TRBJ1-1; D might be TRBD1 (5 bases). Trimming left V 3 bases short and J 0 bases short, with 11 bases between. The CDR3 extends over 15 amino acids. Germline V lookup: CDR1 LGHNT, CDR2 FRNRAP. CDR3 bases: TGTGCTAGTGGTTTAGGTGGACACCTGAACACTGAAGCTTTCTTT. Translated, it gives CASGLGGHLNTEAFF.

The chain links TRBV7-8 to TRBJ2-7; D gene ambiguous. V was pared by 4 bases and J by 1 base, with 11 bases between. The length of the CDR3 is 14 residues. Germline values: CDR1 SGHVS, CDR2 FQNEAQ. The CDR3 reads CASSYGPASYEQYF. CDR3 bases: TGTGCCAGCAGCTATGGGCCGGCGTCCTACGAGCAGTACTTC.

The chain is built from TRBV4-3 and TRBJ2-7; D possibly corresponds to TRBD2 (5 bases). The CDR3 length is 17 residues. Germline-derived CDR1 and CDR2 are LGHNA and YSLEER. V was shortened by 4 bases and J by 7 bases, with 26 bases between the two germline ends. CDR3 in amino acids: CASSPRRVASSAGEQYF. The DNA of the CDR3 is TGCGCCAGCAGCCCCCGAAGGGTCGCTAGCTCGGCTGGTGAGCAGTACTTC.

The CDR3 sequence: CASSLVAEETQYF. For the CDR3, the DNA is TGTGCCAGCAGCTTGGTTGCTGAGGAGACCCAGTACTTC. This sequence joins TRBV5-4 and TRBJ2-5; D gene ambiguous. Germline V gives CDR1 SGHNT, CDR2 YYREEE (reference sequence). Trimming took off 0 bases at V and 5 bases at J, with 8 bases between the two ends. CDR3 length equals 13 residues.

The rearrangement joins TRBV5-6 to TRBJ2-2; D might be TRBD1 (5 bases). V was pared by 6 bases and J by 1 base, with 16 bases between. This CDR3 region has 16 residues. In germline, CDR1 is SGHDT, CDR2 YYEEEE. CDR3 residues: CASICRVEENTGELFF. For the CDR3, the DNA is TGTGCCAGCATCTGCAGGGTTGAGGAGAACACCGGGGAGCTGTTTTTT.

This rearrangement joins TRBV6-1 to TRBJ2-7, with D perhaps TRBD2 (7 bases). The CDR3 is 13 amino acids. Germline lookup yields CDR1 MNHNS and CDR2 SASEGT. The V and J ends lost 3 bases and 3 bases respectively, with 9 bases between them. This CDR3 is CASSDGGLYEQYF. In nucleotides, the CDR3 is TGTGCCAGCAGTGACGGGGGGCTCTACGAGCAGTACTTC.

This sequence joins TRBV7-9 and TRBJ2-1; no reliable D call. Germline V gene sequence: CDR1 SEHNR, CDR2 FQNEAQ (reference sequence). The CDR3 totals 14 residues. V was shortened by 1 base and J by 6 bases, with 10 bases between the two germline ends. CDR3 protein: CASSLGSAGNEQFF. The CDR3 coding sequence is TGTGCCAGCAGCTTAGGTAGTGCCGGCAATGAGCAGTTCTTC.

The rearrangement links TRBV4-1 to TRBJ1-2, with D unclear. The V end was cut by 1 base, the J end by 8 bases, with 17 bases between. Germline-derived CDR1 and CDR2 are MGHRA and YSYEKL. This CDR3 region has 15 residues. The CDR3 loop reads CASSQGHNLGGGYTF. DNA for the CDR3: TGCGCCAGCAGCCAAGGGCACAACCTGGGAGGCGGCTACACCTTC.

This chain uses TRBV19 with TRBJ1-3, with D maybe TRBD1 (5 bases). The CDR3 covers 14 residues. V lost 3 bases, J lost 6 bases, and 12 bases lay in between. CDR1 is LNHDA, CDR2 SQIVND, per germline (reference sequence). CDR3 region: CASSISWGENTIYF. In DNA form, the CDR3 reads TGTGCCAGTAGTATTTCATGGGGGGAAAACACCATATATTTT.

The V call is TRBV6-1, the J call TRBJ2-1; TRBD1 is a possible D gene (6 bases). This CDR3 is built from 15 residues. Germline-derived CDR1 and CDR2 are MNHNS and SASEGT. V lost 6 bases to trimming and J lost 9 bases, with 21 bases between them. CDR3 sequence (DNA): TGTGCCAGCAGAGTGAAGGGGGTTCCGGGTCTTGAGCAGTTCTTC. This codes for CASRVKGVPGLEQFF.

The CDR3 DNA follows: TGTGCCAGCAGCGTAGTTGACAGTAAAGGAGACTATGGCTACACCTTC. This gives the protein CASSVVDSKGDYGYTF. The V call is TRBV9, the J call TRBJ1-2; tentative D call: TRBD1 (5 bases). There are 16 residues in the CDR3. The germline V and J ends were trimmed by 0 bases and 3 bases, with 15 bases remaining between them. CDR1 is SGDLS, CDR2 YYNGEE, per germline. Together with reference TRBV9 and TRBJ1-2, the CDR3 gives the full variable domain: DSGVTQTPKHLITATGQRVTLRCSPRSGDLSVYWYQQSLDQGLQFLIQYYNGEERAKGNILERFSAQQFPDLHSELNLSSLELGDSALYFCASSVVDSKGDYGYTFGSGTRLTVV.

CDR3: CASTELDRRNQPQHF. The CDR3 region has the DNA TGTGCCAGTACCGAATTGGACAGGCGAAATCAGCCCCAGCATTTT. The V gene is TRBV19, the J gene TRBJ1-5, with TRBD1 identical over 7 bases. This CDR3 comprises 15 residues. CDR1 is LNHDA, CDR2 SQIVND, per germline (reference sequence). The V gene end was trimmed by 7 bases and the J gene end by 4 bases; junction bases not matched to a gene: 10. The full variable domain, with the rest looked up from reference TRBV19 and TRBJ1-5, is DGGITQSPKYLFRKEGQNVTLSCEQNLNHDAMYWYRQDPGQGLRLIYYSQIVNDFQKGDIAEGYSVSREKKESFPLTVTSAQKNPTAFYLCASTELDRRNQPQHFGDGTRLSIL.

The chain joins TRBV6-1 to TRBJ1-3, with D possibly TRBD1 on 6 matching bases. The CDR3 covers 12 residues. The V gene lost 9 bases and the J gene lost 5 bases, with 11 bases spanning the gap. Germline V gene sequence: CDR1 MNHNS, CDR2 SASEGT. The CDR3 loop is CARQGGRNTIYF. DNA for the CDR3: TGTGCCAGACAGGGTGGGAGAAACACCATATATTTT.

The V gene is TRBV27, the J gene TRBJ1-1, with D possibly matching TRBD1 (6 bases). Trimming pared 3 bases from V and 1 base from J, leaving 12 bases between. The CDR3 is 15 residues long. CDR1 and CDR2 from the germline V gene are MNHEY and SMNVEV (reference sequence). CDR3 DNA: TGTGCCAGCAGTTTCGACAGGCACCAGAACACTGAAGCTTTCTTT. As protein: CASSFDRHQNTEAFF.

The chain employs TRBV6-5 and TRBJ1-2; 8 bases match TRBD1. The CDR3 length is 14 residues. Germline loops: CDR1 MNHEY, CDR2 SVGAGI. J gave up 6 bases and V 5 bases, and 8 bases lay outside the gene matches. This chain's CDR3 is CASSTRAGGNGYTF. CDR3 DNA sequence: TGTGCCAGCAGTACCAGGGCAGGGGGCAATGGCTACACCTTC.

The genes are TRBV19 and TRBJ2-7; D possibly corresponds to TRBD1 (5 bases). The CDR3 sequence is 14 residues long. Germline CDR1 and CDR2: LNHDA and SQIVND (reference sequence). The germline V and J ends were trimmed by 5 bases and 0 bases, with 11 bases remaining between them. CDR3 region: CASSPQGSSYEQYF. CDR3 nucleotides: TGTGCCAGTAGTCCCCAGGGCAGCTCCTACGAGCAGTACTTC.

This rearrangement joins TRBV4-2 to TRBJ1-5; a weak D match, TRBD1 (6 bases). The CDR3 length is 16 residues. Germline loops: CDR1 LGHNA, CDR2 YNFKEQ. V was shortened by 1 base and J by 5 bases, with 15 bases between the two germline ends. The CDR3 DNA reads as TGTGCCAGCAGCCAAGTGGGTACCAGGGGTGATCAGCCCCAGCATTTT. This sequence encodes CASSQVGTRGDQPQHF.

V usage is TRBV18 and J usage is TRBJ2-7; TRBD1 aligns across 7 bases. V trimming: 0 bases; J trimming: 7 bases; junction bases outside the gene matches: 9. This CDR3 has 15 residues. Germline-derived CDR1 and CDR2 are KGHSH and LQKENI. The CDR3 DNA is TGTGCCAGCTCACCACCGACAGGGATCTACGGGGAGCAGTACTTC. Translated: CASSPPTGIYGEQYF.

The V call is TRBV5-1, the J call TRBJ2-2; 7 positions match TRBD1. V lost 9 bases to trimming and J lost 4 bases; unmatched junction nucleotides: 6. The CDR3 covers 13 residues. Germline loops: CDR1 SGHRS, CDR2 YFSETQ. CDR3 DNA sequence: TGCGCCACCAGGGGACAGATCACCGGGGAGCTGTTTTTT. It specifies CATRGQITGELFF.

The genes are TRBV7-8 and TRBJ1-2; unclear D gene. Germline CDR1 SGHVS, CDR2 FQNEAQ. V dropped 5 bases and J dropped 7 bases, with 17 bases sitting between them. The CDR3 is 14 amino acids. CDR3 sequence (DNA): TGTGCCAGCAGCCCAATCAGACGGACGAGTGGCTACACCTTC. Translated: CASSPIRRTSGYTF.

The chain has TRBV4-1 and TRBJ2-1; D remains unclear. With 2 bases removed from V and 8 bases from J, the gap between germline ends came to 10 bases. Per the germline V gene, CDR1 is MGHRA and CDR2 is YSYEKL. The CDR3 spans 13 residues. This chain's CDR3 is CASSQKVGDEQFF. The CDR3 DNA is TGCGCCAGCAGCCAAAAAGTCGGCGATGAGCAGTTCTTC.

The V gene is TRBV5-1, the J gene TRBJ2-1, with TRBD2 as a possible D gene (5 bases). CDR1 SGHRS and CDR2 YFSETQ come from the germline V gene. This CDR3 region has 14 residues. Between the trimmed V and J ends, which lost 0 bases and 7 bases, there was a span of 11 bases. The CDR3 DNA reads TGCGCCAGCAGCTTGGGTAATAGCGTGAATGAGCAGTTCTTC. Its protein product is CASSLGNSVNEQFF. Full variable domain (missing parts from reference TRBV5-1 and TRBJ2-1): KAGVTQTPRYLIKTRGQQVTLSCSPISGHRSVSWYQQTPGQGLQFLFEYFSETQRNKGNFPGRFSGRQFSNSRSEMNVSTLELGDSALYLCASSLGNSVNEQFFGPGTRLTVL.

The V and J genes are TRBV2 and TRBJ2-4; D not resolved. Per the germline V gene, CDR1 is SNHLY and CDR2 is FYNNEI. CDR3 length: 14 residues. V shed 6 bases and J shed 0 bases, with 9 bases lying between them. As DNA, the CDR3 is TGTGCCAGCAGCGACGGAATAGCCAAAAACATTCAGTACTTC. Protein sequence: CASSDGIAKNIQYF.

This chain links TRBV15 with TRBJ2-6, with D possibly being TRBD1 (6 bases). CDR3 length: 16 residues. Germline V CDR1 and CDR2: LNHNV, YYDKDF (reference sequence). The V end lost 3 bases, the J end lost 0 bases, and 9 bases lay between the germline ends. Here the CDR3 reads CATSRQTGSGANVLTF. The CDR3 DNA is TGTGCCACCAGCAGGCAGACAGGCTCTGGGGCCAACGTCCTGACTTTC.

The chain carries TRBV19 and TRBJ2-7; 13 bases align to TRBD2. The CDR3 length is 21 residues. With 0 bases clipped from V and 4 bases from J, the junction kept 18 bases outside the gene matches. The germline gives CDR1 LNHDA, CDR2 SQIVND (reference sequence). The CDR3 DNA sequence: TGTGCCAGTAGTATAGACATCCCGGGACTAGCGGGATTGGGGGCCAGATACGAGCAGTACTTC. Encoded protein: CASSIDIPGLAGLGARYEQYF.

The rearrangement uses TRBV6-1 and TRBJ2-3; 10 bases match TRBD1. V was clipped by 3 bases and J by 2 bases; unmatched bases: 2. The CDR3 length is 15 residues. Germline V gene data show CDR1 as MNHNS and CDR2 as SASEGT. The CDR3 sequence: CASSDGTGDTDTQYF. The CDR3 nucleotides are TGTGCCAGCAGTGACGGGACAGGGGACACAGATACGCAGTATTTT.

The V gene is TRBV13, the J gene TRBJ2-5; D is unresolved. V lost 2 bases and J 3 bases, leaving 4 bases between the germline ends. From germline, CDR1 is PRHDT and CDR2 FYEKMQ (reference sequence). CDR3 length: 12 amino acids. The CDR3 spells CASSLLEETQYF. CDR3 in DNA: TGTGCCAGCAGCTTATTGGAAGAGACCCAGTACTTC.

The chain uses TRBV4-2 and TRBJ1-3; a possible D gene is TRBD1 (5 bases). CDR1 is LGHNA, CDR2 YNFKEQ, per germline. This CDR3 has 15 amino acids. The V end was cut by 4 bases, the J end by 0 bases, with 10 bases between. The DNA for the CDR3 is TGTGCCAGCAGCCCTACAGGCATCTCTGGAAACACCATATATTTT. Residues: CASSPTGISGNTIYF.